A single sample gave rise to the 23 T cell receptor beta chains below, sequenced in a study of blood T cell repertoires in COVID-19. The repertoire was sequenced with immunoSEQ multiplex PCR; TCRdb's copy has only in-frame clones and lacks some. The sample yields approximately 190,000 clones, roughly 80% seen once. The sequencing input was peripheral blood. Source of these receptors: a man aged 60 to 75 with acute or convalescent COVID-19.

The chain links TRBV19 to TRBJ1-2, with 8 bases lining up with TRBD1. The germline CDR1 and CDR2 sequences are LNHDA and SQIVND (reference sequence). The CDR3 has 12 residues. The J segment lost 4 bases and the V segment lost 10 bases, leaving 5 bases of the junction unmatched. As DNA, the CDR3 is TGTGCCACCTACAGGGGGTCCTATGGCTACACCTTC. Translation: CATYRGSYGYTF.

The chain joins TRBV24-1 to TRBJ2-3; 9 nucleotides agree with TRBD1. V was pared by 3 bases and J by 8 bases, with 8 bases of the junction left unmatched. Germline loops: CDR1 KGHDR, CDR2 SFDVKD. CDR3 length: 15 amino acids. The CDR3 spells CATSDEGQGQGTQYF. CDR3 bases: TGTGCCACCAGTGATGAAGGACAGGGGCAGGGTACGCAGTATTTT.

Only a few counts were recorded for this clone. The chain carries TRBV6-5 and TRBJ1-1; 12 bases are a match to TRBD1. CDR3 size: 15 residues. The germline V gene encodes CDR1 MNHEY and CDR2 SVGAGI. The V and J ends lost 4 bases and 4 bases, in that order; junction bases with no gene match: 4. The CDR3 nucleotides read TGTGCCAGCAGTTTGGGACAGGGGGCCCCCACTGAAGCTTTCTTT. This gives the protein CASSLGQGAPTEAFF.

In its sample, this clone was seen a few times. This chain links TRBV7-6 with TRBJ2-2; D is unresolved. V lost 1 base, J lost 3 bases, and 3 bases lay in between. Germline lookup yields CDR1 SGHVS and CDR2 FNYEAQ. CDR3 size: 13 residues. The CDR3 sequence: CASSLDYTGELFF. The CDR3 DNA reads TGTGCCAGCAGCTTAGACTACACCGGGGAGCTGTTTTTT.

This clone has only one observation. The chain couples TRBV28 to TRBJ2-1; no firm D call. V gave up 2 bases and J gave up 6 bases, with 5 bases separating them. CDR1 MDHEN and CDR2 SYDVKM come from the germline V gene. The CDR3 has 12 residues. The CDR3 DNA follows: TGTGCCAGCAGTTTAGCTATCAATGAGCAGTTCTTC. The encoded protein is CASSLAINEQFF.

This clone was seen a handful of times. The CDR3 sequence is CASSPPGVQPQHF. The CDR3 bases are TGTGCCAGCAGTCCCCCGGGGGTCCAGCCCCAGCATTTT. This sequence joins TRBV6-6 and TRBJ1-5; D possibly corresponds to TRBD1 (5 bases). Looked up from germline, CDR1 is MNHNY and CDR2 is SVGAGI (reference sequence). V dropped 5 bases and J dropped 7 bases, with 12 bases sitting between them. This CDR3 spans 13 amino acids.

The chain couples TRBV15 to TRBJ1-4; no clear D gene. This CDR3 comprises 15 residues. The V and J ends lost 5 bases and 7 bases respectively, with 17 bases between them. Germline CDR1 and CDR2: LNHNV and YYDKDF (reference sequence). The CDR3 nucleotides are TGTGCCACCAGCCCCGGGAGCCGGGGAGTTGAAAAACTGTTTTTT. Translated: CATSPGSRGVEKLFF.

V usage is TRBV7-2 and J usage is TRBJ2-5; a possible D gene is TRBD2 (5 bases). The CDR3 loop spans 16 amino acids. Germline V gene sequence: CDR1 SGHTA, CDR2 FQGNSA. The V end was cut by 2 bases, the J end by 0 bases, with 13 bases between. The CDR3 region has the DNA TGTGCCAGCAGCTTAATCGCGGGTTCGTACCAAGAGACCCAGTACTTC. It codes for CASSLIAGSYQETQYF.

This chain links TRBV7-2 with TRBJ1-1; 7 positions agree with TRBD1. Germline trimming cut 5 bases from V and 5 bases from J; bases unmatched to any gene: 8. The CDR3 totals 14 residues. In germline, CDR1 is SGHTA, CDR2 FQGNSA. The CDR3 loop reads CASSPRQGGTEAFF. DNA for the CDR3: TGTGCCAGCAGCCCCCGACAGGGCGGGACTGAAGCTTTCTTT.

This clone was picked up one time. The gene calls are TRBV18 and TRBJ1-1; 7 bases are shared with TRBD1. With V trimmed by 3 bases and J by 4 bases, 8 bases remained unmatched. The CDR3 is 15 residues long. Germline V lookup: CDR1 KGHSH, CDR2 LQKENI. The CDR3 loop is CASSPNEGAITEAFF. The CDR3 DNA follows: TGTGCCAGCTCACCCAATGAGGGGGCGATCACTGAAGCTTTCTTT.

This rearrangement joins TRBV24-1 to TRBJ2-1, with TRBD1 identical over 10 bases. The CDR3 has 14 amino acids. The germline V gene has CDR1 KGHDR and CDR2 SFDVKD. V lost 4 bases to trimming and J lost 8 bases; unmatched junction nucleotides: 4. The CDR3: CATSEPGTGDEQFF. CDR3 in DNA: TGTGCCACCAGTGAACCTGGGACAGGGGATGAGCAGTTCTTC.

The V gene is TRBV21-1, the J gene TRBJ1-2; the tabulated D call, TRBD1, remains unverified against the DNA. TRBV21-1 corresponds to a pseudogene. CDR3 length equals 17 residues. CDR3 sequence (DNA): TGTGCCAGCAGCAAAGCGCTGGTCAGGGCAGAGAACTATGGCTACACCTTC. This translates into CASSKALVRAENYGYTF.

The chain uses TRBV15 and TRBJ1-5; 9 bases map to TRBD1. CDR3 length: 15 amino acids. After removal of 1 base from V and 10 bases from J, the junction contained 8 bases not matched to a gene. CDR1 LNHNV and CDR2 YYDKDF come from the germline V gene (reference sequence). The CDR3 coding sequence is TGTGCCACCAGCAGAGGGCCGGGACAGGGTGATCCCCAGCATTTT. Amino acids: CATSRGPGQGDPQHF.

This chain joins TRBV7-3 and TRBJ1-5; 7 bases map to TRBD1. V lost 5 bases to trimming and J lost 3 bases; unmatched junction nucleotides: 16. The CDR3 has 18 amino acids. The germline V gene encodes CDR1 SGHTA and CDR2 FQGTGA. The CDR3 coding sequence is TGTGCCAGCAGCCAACCACGACAGGGCGGGCGAAACAATCAGCCCCAGCATTTT. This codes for CASSQPRQGGRNNQPQHF.

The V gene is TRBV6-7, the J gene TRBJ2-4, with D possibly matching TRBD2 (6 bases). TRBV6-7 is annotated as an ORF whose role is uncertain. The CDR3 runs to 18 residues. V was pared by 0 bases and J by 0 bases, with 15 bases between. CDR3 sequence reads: CASSYSTRELLAKNIQYF. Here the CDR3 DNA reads TGTGCCAGCAGTTACTCGACCCGGGAGCTTCTAGCCAAAAACATTCAGTACTTC.

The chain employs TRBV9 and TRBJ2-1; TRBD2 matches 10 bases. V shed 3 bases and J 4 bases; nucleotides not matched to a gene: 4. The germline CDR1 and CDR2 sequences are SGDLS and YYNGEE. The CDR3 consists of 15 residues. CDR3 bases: TGTGCCAGCAGCGGATTAGCGGGGGGATACAATGAGCAGTTCTTC. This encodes CASSGLAGGYNEQFF.

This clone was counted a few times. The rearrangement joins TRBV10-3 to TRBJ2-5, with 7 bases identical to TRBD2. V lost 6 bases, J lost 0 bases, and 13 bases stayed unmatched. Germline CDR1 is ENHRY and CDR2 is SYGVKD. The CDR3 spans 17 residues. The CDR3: CAISGPPPSGHQETQYF. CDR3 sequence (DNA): TGTGCCATCAGCGGACCCCCTCCTAGCGGACACCAAGAGACCCAGTACTTC.

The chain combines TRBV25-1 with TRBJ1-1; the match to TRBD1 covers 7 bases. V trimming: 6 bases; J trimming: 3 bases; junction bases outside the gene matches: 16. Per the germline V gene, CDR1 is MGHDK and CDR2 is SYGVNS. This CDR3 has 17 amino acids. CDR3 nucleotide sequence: TGTGCCAGCAGCCCGGACAGGCCCCTAACCTTGGACACTGAAGCTTTCTTT. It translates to CASSPDRPLTLDTEAFF.

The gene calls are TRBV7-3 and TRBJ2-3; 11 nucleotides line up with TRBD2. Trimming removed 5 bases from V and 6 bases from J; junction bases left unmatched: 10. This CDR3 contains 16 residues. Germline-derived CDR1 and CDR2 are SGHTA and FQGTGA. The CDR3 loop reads CASSAVAGGVTDTQYF. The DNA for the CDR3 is TGTGCCAGCAGCGCCGTAGCGGGAGGGGTCACGGATACGCAGTATTTT. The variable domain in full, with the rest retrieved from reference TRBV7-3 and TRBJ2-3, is GAGVSQTPSNKVTEKGKYVELRCDPISGHTALYWYRQSLGQGPEFLIYFQGTGAADDSGLPNDRFFAVRPEGSVSTLKIQRTERGDSAVYLCASSAVAGGVTDTQYFGPGTRLTVL.

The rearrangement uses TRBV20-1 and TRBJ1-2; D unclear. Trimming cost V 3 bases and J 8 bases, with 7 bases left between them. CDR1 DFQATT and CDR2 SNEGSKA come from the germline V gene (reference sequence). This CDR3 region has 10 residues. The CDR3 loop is CSASGSGYTF. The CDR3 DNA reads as TGCAGTGCTAGTGGTTCGGGCTACACCTTC.

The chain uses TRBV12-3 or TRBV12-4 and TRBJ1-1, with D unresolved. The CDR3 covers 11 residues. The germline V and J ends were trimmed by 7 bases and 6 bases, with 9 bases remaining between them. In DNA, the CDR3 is TGTGCCAGCATTGAGGGCGCTGAAGCTTTCTTT. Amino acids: CASIEGAEAFF.

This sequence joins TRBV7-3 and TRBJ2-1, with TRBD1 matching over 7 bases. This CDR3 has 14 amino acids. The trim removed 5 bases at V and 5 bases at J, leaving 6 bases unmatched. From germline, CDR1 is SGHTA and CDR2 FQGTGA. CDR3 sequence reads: CASSQTGANNEQFF. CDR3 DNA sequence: TGTGCCAGCAGCCAAACAGGGGCCAACAATGAGCAGTTCTTC.

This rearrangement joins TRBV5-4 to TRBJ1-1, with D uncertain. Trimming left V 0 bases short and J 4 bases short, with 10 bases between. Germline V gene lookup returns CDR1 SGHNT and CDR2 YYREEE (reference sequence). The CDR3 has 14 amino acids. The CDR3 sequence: CASSLGTATTEAFF. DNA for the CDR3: TGTGCCAGCAGCTTGGGAACAGCAACCACTGAAGCTTTCTTT. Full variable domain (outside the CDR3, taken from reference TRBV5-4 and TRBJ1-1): ETGVTQSPTHLIKTRGQQVTLRCSSQSGHNTVSWYQQALGQGPQFIFQYYREEENGRGNFPPRFSGLQFPNYSSELNVNALELDDSALYLCASSLGTATTEAFFGQGTRLTVV.